The 30 T cell receptor beta chains in this list originate from one sample, sequenced in a study of OX40 agonist ivuxolimab in advanced cancers. The protocol used for the library was the immunoSEQ multiplex PCR assay. Entries here come from immuneACCESS through TCRdb and include only in-frame sequences with V and J called. Some clones fail to appear in such tables; in the studies checked, an unresolved V gene covers under half of the shortfall, and the cause of the remainder is unknown. This sample has 40,000 to 45,000 clones in its table, and approximately 90% of those were observed once. 6% of the sample is in the top ten clones. Material: CD4+ or CD8+ T cells sorted from blood, obtained in a trial of the OX40 agonist ivuxolimab. Source of these receptors: an adult with an advanced solid tumor such as melanoma, head and neck, liver or kidney cancer.

The chain joins TRBV7-3 to TRBJ2-3, with 10 bases that match TRBD2. V shed 5 bases, J shed 0 bases, and the junction held 5 bases outside the gene matches. CDR1 and CDR2 (germline): SGHTA, FQGTGA. The CDR3 has 16 amino acids. The CDR3 DNA sequence: TGTGCCAGCAGCAGCGGGACTAGCGTAAGCACAGATACGCAGTATTTT. This encodes CASSSGTSVSTDTQYF.

With respect to this clone: The sample carries other DNA sequences with the same CDR3. V usage is TRBV28 and J usage is TRBJ2-7, with TRBD1 matching 8 bases. The CDR3 has 14 amino acids. Unmatched junction bases numbered 10, after V lost 6 bases and J lost 6 bases. Germline V gene sequence: CDR1 MDHEN, CDR2 SYDVKM. The CDR3 is CASRLGTGRTEQYF. The CDR3 DNA reads as TGTGCCAGCAGGCTGGGGACAGGACGAACCGAGCAGTACTTC. Complete variable domain (other parts from reference TRBV28 and TRBJ2-7): DVKVTQSSRYLVKRTGEKVFLECVQDMDHENMFWYRQDPGLGLRLIYFSYDVKMKEKGDIPEGYSVSREKKERFSLILESASTNQTSMYLCASRLGTGRTEQYFGPGTRLTVT.

The chain employs TRBV6-1 and TRBJ2-7; perhaps TRBD1 as D (5 bases). CDR3 length: 13 amino acids. CDR1 is MNHNS and CDR2 is SASEGT in the germline V gene. V lost 8 bases, J lost 0 bases, and 11 bases lay in between. The CDR3 region has the DNA TGTGCCAGCGGGGCGGCCTACTCCTACGAGCAGTACTTC. Protein: CASGAAYSYEQYF.

The V gene is TRBV6-5, the J gene TRBJ1-5; D not certain. Germline V gives CDR1 MNHEY, CDR2 SVGAGI. The V gene lost 2 bases and the J gene lost 0 bases, with 8 bases spanning the gap. CDR3 length: 15 amino acids. In nucleotides, the CDR3 is TGTGCCAGCAGTTACGGCAGGTTTAGCAATCAGCCCCAGCATTTT. Protein product: CASSYGRFSNQPQHF.

A remark on this clone: In the same sample, other DNA sequences code for this CDR3. CDR3 bases: TGTGCCAGCAGCAGACTAGCGGGACCCCAAGAGACCCAGTACTTC. Translation gives CASSRLAGPQETQYF. The gene calls are TRBV6-1 and TRBJ2-5; 11 bases line up with TRBD2. This CDR3 is built from 15 residues. CDR1 is MNHNS, CDR2 SASEGT, per germline. The trim removed 6 bases at V and 1 base at J, leaving 4 bases unmatched.

The gene calls are TRBV6-1 and TRBJ2-1; 8 nucleotides agree with TRBD2. The CDR3 has 13 amino acids. Germline assignment: CDR1 MNHNS and CDR2 SASEGT. The junction had 11 bases not matched to a gene; V was cut back by 3 bases and J by 16 bases. CDR3 region: CASSDGLAFDGFF. CDR3 nucleotides: TGTGCCAGCAGTGACGGACTAGCATTCGACGGATTCTTC.

The J gene is TRBJ1-2, the V gene TRBV18; 7 positions match TRBD1. The CDR3 sequence is 16 residues long. V shed 4 bases, J shed 0 bases, and the junction held 8 bases outside the gene matches. CDR1 is KGHSH and CDR2 is LQKENI in the germline V gene. The CDR3 DNA reads TGTGCCAGCTCACACCCGGACAGGTTCTCTAACTATGGCTACACCTTC. Amino acid sequence: CASSHPDRFSNYGYTF.

This clone was picked up a small number of times. The rearrangement links TRBV4-2 to TRBJ2-5; 8 nucleotides agree with TRBD1. J was trimmed by 5 bases and V by 1 base; bases with no gene match: 3. CDR3 length: 14 amino acids. Germline assignment: CDR1 LGHNA and CDR2 YNFKEQ. The CDR3 spells CASSQGQGKETQYF. The CDR3 DNA reads as TGTGCCAGCAGCCAAGGACAGGGGAAGGAGACCCAGTACTTC.

The V and J genes are TRBV19 and TRBJ1-1; weak D call: TRBD1 (6 bases). V was pared by 7 bases and J by 0 bases, with 12 bases between. The CDR3 is made up of 14 amino acids. Germline V gives CDR1 LNHDA, CDR2 SQIVND (reference sequence). The CDR3 loop reads CASTSDRLNTEAFF. The CDR3 DNA sequence: TGTGCCAGTACCTCGGACAGATTGAACACTGAAGCTTTCTTT.

The V and J genes are TRBV28 and TRBJ1-4; maybe TRBD1 (6 bases). The CDR3 spans 14 residues. Deletions cut 6 bases from V and 4 bases from J, with 12 bases between. Germline V gives CDR1 MDHEN, CDR2 SYDVKM. The CDR3 sequence is CASSPGQFNEKLFF. CDR3 DNA sequence: TGTGCCAGCAGCCCGGGACAATTTAATGAAAAACTGTTTTTT.

The J gene is TRBJ2-7, the V gene TRBV20-1, with no clear D. The CDR3 is 10 amino acids. In germline, CDR1 is DFQATT, CDR2 SNEGSKA (reference sequence). The germline V and J ends were trimmed by 4 bases and 7 bases, with 8 bases remaining between them. This CDR3 is CSANGREQYF. CDR3 bases: TGCAGTGCTAATGGAAGGGAGCAGTACTTC.

The rearrangement links TRBV5-1 to TRBJ2-3; TRBD2 aligns across 7 bases. The V segment lost 3 bases and the J segment 0 bases; nucleotides outside the gene matches: 7. Germline CDR1 reads SGHRS; CDR2 reads YFSETQ. This CDR3 region has 16 residues. CDR3 DNA: TGCGCCAGCAGCTCACTAGCGTCCCCTAGCACAGATACGCAGTATTTT. Translated: CASSSLASPSTDTQYF.

The chain is built from TRBV19 and TRBJ2-1; TRBD2 matches at 9 bases. The CDR3 loop spans 15 amino acids. The V gene end was trimmed by 5 bases and the J gene end by 2 bases; junction bases not matched to a gene: 4. Germline CDR1 LNHDA, CDR2 SQIVND (reference sequence). The CDR3 loop reads CASSVLAGAYNEQFF. CDR3 DNA: TGTGCCAGTAGTGTGTTAGCGGGAGCCTACAATGAGCAGTTCTTC.

This chain joins TRBV29-1 and TRBJ1-5; D unclear. Germline loops: CDR1 SQVTM, CDR2 ANQGSEA. This CDR3 contains 13 residues. The V gene lost 5 bases and the J gene lost 4 bases, with 12 bases spanning the gap. CDR3 sequence (DNA): TGCAGCGTTAGGGCCGGTGGGAATCAGCCCCAGCATTTT. Amino acids: CSVRAGGNQPQHF.

The chain employs TRBV7-8 and TRBJ2-2; D could derive from TRBD1 or TRBD2 (5 bases each). Germline V CDR1 and CDR2: SGHVS, FQNEAQ. Trimming removed 1 base from V and 5 bases from J, with 5 bases in between. The CDR3 is 13 amino acids. The DNA for the CDR3 is TGTGCCAGCAGCTTAGGGGGGACCGGGGAGCTGTTTTTT. Protein: CASSLGGTGELFF.

The rearrangement links TRBV7-8 to TRBJ2-5; TRBD1 matches 7 bases. This CDR3 spans 14 amino acids. CDR1 SGHVS and CDR2 FQNEAQ come from the germline V gene. V shed 5 bases and J 3 bases; nucleotides not matched to a gene: 6. The CDR3 region is CASSRDRPKETQYF. CDR3 nucleotide sequence: TGTGCCAGCAGCCGGGACAGACCAAAAGAGACCCAGTACTTC.

The rearrangement links TRBV6-6 to TRBJ1-2; TRBD1 aligns across 9 bases. Germline CDR1 and CDR2: MNHNY and SVGAGI (reference sequence). The CDR3 extends over 14 amino acids. Trimming at V came to 6 bases and at J to 4 bases, leaving 6 bases not matched to a gene. CDR3 nucleotides: TGTGCCAGCAGCGACGGACAGGGGCCCTATGGCTACACCTTC. Translating gives CASSDGQGPYGYTF.

This clone came up once. The gene calls are TRBV7-9 and TRBJ1-1; tentatively, D is TRBD1 (6 bases). The germline V gene has CDR1 SEHNR and CDR2 FQNEAQ (reference sequence). The CDR3 extends over 14 amino acids. With 0 bases removed from V and 11 bases from J, the gap between germline ends came to 16 bases. CDR3 coding DNA: TGTGCCAGCAGCTTAGCGCAATGGCAGGGGTTGGCTTTCTTT. It encodes CASSLAQWQGLAFF.

This clone was observed once. The chain's CDR3 is CSAGLAGASYEQYF. In DNA form, the CDR3 reads TGCAGCGCGGGACTAGCGGGCGCCTCCTACGAGCAGTACTTC. V and J are TRBV29-1 and TRBJ2-7; 12 positions agree with TRBD2. CDR1 and CDR2 (germline): SQVTM, ANQGSEA. Unmatched junction bases numbered 4, after V lost 7 bases and J lost 0 bases. The CDR3 consists of 14 residues.

The chain has TRBV28 and TRBJ2-5, with D tentatively TRBD2 (6 bases). Trimming cost V 4 bases and J 1 base, with 13 bases left between them. Germline lookup yields CDR1 MDHEN and CDR2 SYDVKM. This CDR3 has 15 residues. CDR3 protein: CASSSPRGGQETQYF. The CDR3 nucleotides are TGTGCCAGCAGTTCCCCCCGGGGAGGCCAAGAGACCCAGTACTTC. The whole variable domain, filled in from reference TRBV28 and TRBJ2-5, reads DVKVTQSSRYLVKRTGEKVFLECVQDMDHENMFWYRQDPGLGLRLIYFSYDVKMKEKGDIPEGYSVSREKKERFSLILESASTNQTSMYLCASSSPRGGQETQYFGPGTRLLVL.

The chain is built from TRBV19 and TRBJ1-5, with TRBD1 as a possible D gene (6 bases). This CDR3 contains 18 residues. V was pared by 0 bases and J by 3 bases, with 18 bases between. CDR1 and CDR2 (germline): LNHDA, SQIVND (reference sequence). CDR3 in amino acids: CASSIDVGAGAANQPQHF. CDR3 bases: TGTGCCAGTAGTATAGATGTAGGAGCAGGGGCGGCCAATCAGCCCCAGCATTTT.

The chain combines TRBV7-8 with TRBJ2-7; D gene ambiguous. The V and J ends lost 4 bases and 3 bases respectively, with 4 bases between them. The CDR3 sequence is 11 residues long. Per the germline V gene, CDR1 is SGHVS and CDR2 is FQNEAQ. The CDR3 bases are TGTGCCAGCAGCTGGGACTACGAGCAGTACTTC. It yields the protein CASSWDYEQYF.

The rearrangement links TRBV30 to TRBJ1-2; a weak D match, TRBD1 (5 bases). The V and J ends lost 4 bases and 2 bases respectively, with 11 bases between them. The CDR3 runs 13 residues. CDR1 is GTSNPN and CDR2 is SVGIG in the germline V gene (reference sequence). The CDR3 region is CAWIPRVNYGYTF. The CDR3 DNA follows: TGTGCCTGGATCCCCAGGGTGAACTATGGCTACACCTTC.

V usage is TRBV6-5 and J usage is TRBJ1-1, with 7 bases that match TRBD1. The length of the CDR3 is 14 residues. CDR1 MNHEY and CDR2 SVGAGI come from the germline V gene. Trimming took 6 bases from V and 5 from J; bases not matched to a gene: 9. This CDR3 reads CASRPTGVGTEAFF. The CDR3 nucleotides read TGTGCCAGCAGACCTACAGGGGTGGGAACTGAAGCTTTCTTT.

The chain uses TRBV2 and TRBJ2-1; TRBD2 agrees at 9 bases. The CDR3 has 15 amino acids. Germline V lookup: CDR1 SNHLY, CDR2 FYNNEI. Unmatched junction bases numbered 7, after V lost 0 bases and J lost 10 bases. The CDR3 region is CASSEAKGLAGEQFF. The CDR3 bases are TGTGCCAGCAGTGAAGCGAAGGGACTAGCAGGGGAGCAGTTCTTC.

The chain recombines TRBV30 with TRBJ1-1, with D tentatively TRBD1 (6 bases). The CDR3 covers 14 residues. Germline V gene sequence: CDR1 GTSNPN, CDR2 SVGIG (reference sequence). V lost 3 bases to trimming and J lost 5 bases, with 16 bases between them. In nucleotides, the CDR3 is TGTGCCTGGAGATTACAGGGAGGTGGTACTGAAGCTTTCTTT. Protein product: CAWRLQGGGTEAFF.

This clone occurred once. The chain has TRBV5-4 and TRBJ2-3, with TRBD2 identical over 9 bases. Looked up from germline, CDR1 is SGHNT and CDR2 is YYREEE (reference sequence). The V segment lost 2 bases and the J segment 1 base; nucleotides outside the gene matches: 5. This CDR3 contains 16 residues. CDR3 sequence (DNA): TGTGCCAGCAGCTTCCATAGCGGGAGTCGCACAGATACGCAGTATTTT. Its translation is CASSFHSGSRTDTQYF.

This clone was seen just once. Germline is not matched at one junction end, which may reflect a read error. The chain combines TRBV27 with TRBJ2-1; 7 nucleotides line up with TRBD2. The CDR3 contains 16 residues. The germline CDR1 and CDR2 sequences are MNHEY and SMNVEV (reference sequence). In DNA, the CDR3 is TGTGCCAGCAGTTTATGGGGCGGGAGCTCCCACAATGAGCAGTTCTTC. The encoded protein is CASSLWGGSSHNEQFF.

In this sample, this clone turned up once. The genes are TRBV27 and TRBJ1-4; D perhaps matches TRBD1 (6 bases). There are 13 residues in the CDR3. Between the trimmed V and J ends, which lost 5 bases and 8 bases, there was a span of 12 bases. Per germline, CDR1 MNHEY and CDR2 SMNVEV (reference sequence). CDR3 coding DNA: TGTGCCAGCAGTCTCCAGGGGAGCGAAAAACTGTTTTTT. Its protein product is CASSLQGSEKLFF.

The chain employs TRBV11-2 and TRBJ1-1; 10 bases map to TRBD1. V lost 6 bases and J lost 4; bases outside the gene matches: 11. This CDR3 has 16 residues. Germline V lookup: CDR1 SGHAT, CDR2 FQNNGV. CDR3 loop: CASRSHGTGAATEAFF. The CDR3 DNA reads as TGTGCCAGCAGGTCGCATGGGACAGGGGCGGCCACTGAAGCTTTCTTT.